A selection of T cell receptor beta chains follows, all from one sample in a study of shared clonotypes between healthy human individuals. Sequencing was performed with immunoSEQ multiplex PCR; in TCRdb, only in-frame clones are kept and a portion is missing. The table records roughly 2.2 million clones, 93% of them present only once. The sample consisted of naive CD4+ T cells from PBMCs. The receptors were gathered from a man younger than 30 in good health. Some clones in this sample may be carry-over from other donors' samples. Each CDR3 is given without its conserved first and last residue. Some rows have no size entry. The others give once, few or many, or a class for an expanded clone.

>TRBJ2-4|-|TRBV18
ASSPLPENIQY
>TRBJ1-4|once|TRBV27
ASSLFGQVGEKLF
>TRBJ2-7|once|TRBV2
ASSGEGPDQY
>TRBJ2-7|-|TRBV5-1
ASATPGPYEQY
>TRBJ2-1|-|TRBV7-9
ASSSWASYNEQF
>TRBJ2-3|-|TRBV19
ASSEWSRRTDTQY
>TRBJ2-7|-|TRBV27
ASLPGLGREQY
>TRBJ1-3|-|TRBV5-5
ASSPQAHVEGNTIY
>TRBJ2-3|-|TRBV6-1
ASSKAIRPSTDTQY
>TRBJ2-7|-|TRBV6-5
ASTQRGGREY
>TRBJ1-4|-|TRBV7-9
ASSRRGRGFDEKLF
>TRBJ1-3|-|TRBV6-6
ASSYVTGGNTIY
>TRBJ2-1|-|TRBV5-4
ASRTVGEQF
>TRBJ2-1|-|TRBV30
AWRKAGGYNEQF
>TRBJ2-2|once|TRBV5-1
ASSSRTSGNVGELF
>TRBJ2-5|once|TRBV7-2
ASSPRTGEETQY
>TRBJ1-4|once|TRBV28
ASSFMGAVNEKLF
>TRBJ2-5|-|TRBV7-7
ASSLDSGGAEY
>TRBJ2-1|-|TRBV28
ASSLWLAGGPGEQF
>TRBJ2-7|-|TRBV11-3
AGSPGGTRDEQY
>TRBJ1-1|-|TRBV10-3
AISESLQDTEAF
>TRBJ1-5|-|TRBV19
ASSFADRFNQPQH
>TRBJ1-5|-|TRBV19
ASSTGQAFYQPQH